The entry below gives a single T cell receptor (beta chain) sequence along with its context. This CDR3 region has 16 residues. From germline, CDR1 is SGHRS and CDR2 YFSETQ. V gave up 3 bases and J gave up 3 bases; unmatched junction bases: 10. Sequencing was performed with immunoSEQ multiplex PCR; in TCRdb, only in-frame clones are kept and a portion is missing. Here the sample spans 220,000 or so clones, roughly nine tenths being singletons. These data originate in a study of blood T cell repertoires in COVID-19. In the study overall: Sources were T cells, B-cell-depleted T cells, or PBMCs; the material itself was cDNA or gDNA.

The sequenced material came from peripheral blood. This rearrangement joins TRBV5-1 to TRBJ2-5; TRBD1 matches 8 bases. The TCR was taken from a woman aged 45-65 years with COVID-19, enrolled during active disease. This CDR3 is CASSSRDRNRKETQYF. CDR3 DNA: TGCGCCAGCAGCTCCCGGGACAGGAACCGTAAAGAGACCCAGTACTTC.